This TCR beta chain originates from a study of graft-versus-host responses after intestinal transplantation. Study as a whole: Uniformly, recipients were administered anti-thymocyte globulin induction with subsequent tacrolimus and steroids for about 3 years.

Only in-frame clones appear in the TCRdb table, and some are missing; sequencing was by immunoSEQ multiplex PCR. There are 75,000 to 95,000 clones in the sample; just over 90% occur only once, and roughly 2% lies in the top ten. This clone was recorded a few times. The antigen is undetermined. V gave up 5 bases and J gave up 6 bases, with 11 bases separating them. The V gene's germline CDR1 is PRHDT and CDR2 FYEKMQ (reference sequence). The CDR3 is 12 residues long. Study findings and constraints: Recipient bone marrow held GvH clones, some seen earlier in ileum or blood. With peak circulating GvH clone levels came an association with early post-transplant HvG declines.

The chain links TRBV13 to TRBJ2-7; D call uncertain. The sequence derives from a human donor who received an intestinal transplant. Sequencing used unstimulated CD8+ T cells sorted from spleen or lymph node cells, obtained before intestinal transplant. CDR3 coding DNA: TGTGCCAGCAGCCAACAAAGTACCGAGCAGTACTTC. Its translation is CASSQQSTEQYF.